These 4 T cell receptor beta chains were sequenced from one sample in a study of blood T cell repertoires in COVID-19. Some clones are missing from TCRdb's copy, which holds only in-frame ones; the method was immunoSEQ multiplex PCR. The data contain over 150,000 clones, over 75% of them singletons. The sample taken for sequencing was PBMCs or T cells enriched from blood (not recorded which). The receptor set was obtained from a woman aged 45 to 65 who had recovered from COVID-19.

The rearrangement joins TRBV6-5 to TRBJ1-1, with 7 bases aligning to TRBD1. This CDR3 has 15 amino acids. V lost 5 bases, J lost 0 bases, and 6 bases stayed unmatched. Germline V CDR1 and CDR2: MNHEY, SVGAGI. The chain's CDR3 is CASSPIGQVNTEAFF. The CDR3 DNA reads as TGTGCCAGCAGTCCCATCGGACAGGTGAACACTGAAGCTTTCTTT.

The CDR3 DNA reads as TGTGCCAGCAGCCCCCCGACAGGGGGCACCTCTGGAAACACCATATATTTT. It codes for CASSPPTGGTSGNTIYF. The chain carries TRBV7-2 and TRBJ1-3, with TRBD1 identical over 10 bases. CDR1 and CDR2 (germline): SGHTA, FQGNSA. This CDR3 is built from 17 residues. Trimming took 5 bases from V and 0 from J; bases not matched to a gene: 7. The variable domain in full, with the rest retrieved from reference TRBV7-2 and TRBJ1-3, is GAGVSQSPSNKVTEKGKDVELRCDPISGHTALYWYRQSLGQGLEFLIYFQGNSAPDKSGLPSDRFSAERTGGSVSTLTIQRTQQEDSAVYLCASSPPTGGTSGNTIYFGEGSWLTVV.

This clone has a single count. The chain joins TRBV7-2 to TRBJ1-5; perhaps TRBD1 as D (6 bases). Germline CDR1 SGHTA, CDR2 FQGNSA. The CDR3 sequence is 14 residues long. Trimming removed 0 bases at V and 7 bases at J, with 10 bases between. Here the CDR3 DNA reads TGTGCCAGCAGCTTAGCACAGGGTCGGCAGCCCCAGCATTTT. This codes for CASSLAQGRQPQHF.

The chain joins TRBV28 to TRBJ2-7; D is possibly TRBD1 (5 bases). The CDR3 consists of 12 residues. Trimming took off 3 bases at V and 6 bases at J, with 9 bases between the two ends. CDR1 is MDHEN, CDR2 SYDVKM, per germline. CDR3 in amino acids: CASSFSGSEQYF. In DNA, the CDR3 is TGTGCCAGCAGTTTTTCAGGGTCCGAGCAGTACTTC.